This T cell receptor (beta chain) was captured by sequencing in a study of blood T cell repertoires in COVID-19. Germline-derived CDR1 and CDR2 are MDHEN and SYDVKM. The CDR3 runs to 15 residues. Trimming pared 5 bases from V and 3 bases from J, leaving 13 bases between. This clone was observed once. The authors' processing: Estimated nucleated cell counts came from reference gene primer amplification. Here immunoSEQ multiplex PCR was the method, and the copy in TCRdb shows in-frame clones only, minus some. The D gene and trimming were derived from the DNA, and the V and J assignments and clone size from that table. The table lists 200,000 or so clones, around 80% of them singletons.

The rearrangement links TRBV28 to TRBJ1-4; D ambiguous. The receptor was derived from a woman aged 80 or over with acute or convalescent COVID-19. The sequencing input was peripheral blood. The CDR3: CASSRLGRANEKLFF. CDR3 DNA: TGTGCCAGCAGTCGCCTCGGGCGGGCTAATGAAAAACTGTTTTTT.